Listed below are T cell receptor beta chains from one sample, sequenced in a study of blood T cell repertoires in COVID-19. Profiling relied on immunoSEQ multiplex PCR, and the TCRdb table lists in-frame clones only, not all of them. Among 95,000 to 150,000 clones listed, roughly 88% were seen once. Sequenced sample: peripheral blood. These TCRs come from a man between 40 and 49 years old with acute or convalescent COVID-19. Both conserved end residues are part of each CDR3. The D gene is left open where the match is weak.

d_call	v_call	j_call	cdr3_nt	cdr3_aa
TRBD1	TRBV9	TRBJ1-4	TGTGCCAGCAGCTTTCGGACAGGGAGGAATGAAAAACTGTTTTTT	CASSFRTGRNEKLFF
-	TRBV12-3/TRBV12-4	TRBJ1-3	TGTGCCAGTGGACAGCCTGGAAACACCATATATTTT	CASGQPGNTIYF
TRBD1	TRBV19	TRBJ1-6	TGTGCCAGTAAGGGGATGGCGGACAGGAATTCACCCCTCCACTTT	CASKGMADRNSPLHF
TRBD2	TRBV11-2	TRBJ2-3	TGTGCCAGCAGCTTAGAGGGGACTAGTGGCACAGATACGCAGTATTTT	CASSLEGTSGTDTQYF
-	TRBV10-2	TRBJ2-7	TGCGCCAGCAGCAATCATCGGGGTTCCTACGAGCAGTACTTC	CASSNHRGSYEQYF
TRBD1	TRBV7-9	TRBJ1-1	TGTGCCAGCAGCTTCAGGGGGCGGGCCGCTTTCTTT	CASSFRGRAAFF
TRBD2	TRBV7-2	TRBJ2-3	TGTGCCAGCACCCCCCGGGGGGGGGAGGGAGATACGCAGTATTTT	CASTPRGGEGDTQYF
-	TRBV6-5	TRBJ1-3	TGTGCCAGCAGACCAGGGGCTGGAAACACCATATATTTT	CASRPGAGNTIYF
TRBD2	TRBV30	TRBJ2-4	TGTGCCTGGAGTGTACCCCGGACTAGCGGGGGTGACAAAAACATTCAGTACTTC	CAWSVPRTSGGDKNIQYF
TRBD1	TRBV30	TRBJ1-2	TGTGCCTGGATCCGGGACAGATATGGCTACACCTTC	CAWIRDRYGYTF
-	TRBV21-1	TRBJ1-5	TGTGCCAGCAGCAAAGAGGCGGGGCCCTGGGATCAGCCCCAGCATTTT	CASSKEAGPWDQPQHF
-	TRBV21-1	TRBJ2-7	TGTGCCAGCGGGACAGGGGTCCAGTACGAGCAGTACTTC	CASGTGVQYEQYF